One and the same sample provided the 16 T cell receptor beta chains below, sequenced in a study of molecular identifiers for immune sequencing clone quantification. TCRdb used MiXCR to reprocess the PCR reads, holding one entry per CDR3 protein. This table has about 320,000 distinct CDR3 sequences, about 21% appearing once. Sequencing was done on a sample of naive CD8+ T cells from blood, with Jurkat cell RNA spiked in. The subset is: FACS-sorted CD8+CD4-CCR7+CD45RA+ naive T cells. These receptors all stem from a human donor in good health. Some libraries in this study had Jurkat cell RNA spiked in.

The rearrangement links TRBV27 to TRBJ2-3; no clear D. This CDR3 has 14 amino acids. V lost 0 bases, J lost 3 bases, and 7 bases lay in between. CDR1 is MNHEY and CDR2 is SMNVEV in the germline V gene (reference sequence). DNA of the CDR3: TGTGCCAGCAGTTTATCGCCAGTGACAGATACGCAGTATTTT. Protein sequence: CASSLSPVTDTQYF.

This clonotype was picked up many times. The chain joins TRBV6-2 or TRBV6-3 to TRBJ2-7, with D tentatively TRBD1 or TRBD2 (6 bases each). V lost 6 bases and J lost 3, with 15 bases in between. This CDR3 has 14 residues. Germline V lookup: CDR1 MNHEY, CDR2 SVGEGT. The CDR3 loop reads CASSSGAGYYEQYF. As DNA, the CDR3 is TGTGCCAGCAGCTCGGGGGCAGGGTACTACGAGCAGTACTTC.

To note about this clonotype: A read error may explain this, as a much larger clone is one base away. This chain connects TRBV7-9 to TRBJ2-5, with TRBD2 as a possible D gene (5 bases). The germline gives CDR1 SEHNR, CDR2 FQNEAQ (reference sequence). The CDR3 is made up of 16 amino acids. The V end lost 5 bases, the J end lost 5 bases, and 21 bases lay between the germline ends. This CDR3 is CASSPETEGPLETQYF. The CDR3, as DNA: TGTGCCAGCAGCCCGGAGACCGAGGGCCCGCTGGAGACCCAGTACTTC.

This clonotype appeared many times. The chain uses TRBV7-9 and TRBJ2-1; D might be TRBD2 (5 bases). The CDR3 is made up of 13 amino acids. The germline V gene has CDR1 SEHNR and CDR2 FQNEAQ (reference sequence). Trimming removed 5 bases at V and 5 bases at J, with 10 bases between. The CDR3 sequence: CASSRERNNEQFF. The CDR3 region has the DNA TGTGCCAGCAGCCGAGAGCGGAACAATGAGCAGTTCTTC.

To note about this clonotype: At one boundary the junction diverges from the germline segment, which might be a read error. V usage is TRBV28 and J usage is TRBJ2-3, with TRBD2 matching 7 bases. The germline gives CDR1 MDHEN, CDR2 SYDVKM. This CDR3 spans 17 amino acids. CDR3 in amino acids: CASSLRSPSTSTGTQYF. CDR3 DNA sequence: TGTGCCAGCAGTTTACGATCTCCATCGACTAGCACAGGTACGCAGTATTTT.

This clonotype turned up a few times. This sequence joins TRBV6-2 or TRBV6-3 and TRBJ2-5; 14 nucleotides align to TRBD2. V was clipped by 7 bases and J by 4 bases; unmatched bases: 5. CDR1 and CDR2 from the germline V gene are MNHEY and SVGEGT. This CDR3 is 15 amino acids long. The DNA of the CDR3 is TGTGCCAGCACCAGACTAGCGGGAGGGCCAGAGACCCAGTACTTC. It is translated as CASTRLAGGPETQYF.

This clonotype was counted at least ten times. The chain links TRBV13 to TRBJ1-1; no definite D call. V lost 5 bases and J lost 1, with 14 bases in between. CDR1 is PRHDT, CDR2 FYEKMQ, per germline (reference sequence). The CDR3 spans 15 residues. CDR3: CASSSLIAANTEAFF. The CDR3 DNA sequence: TGTGCCAGCAGCAGCCTAATTGCCGCGAACACTGAAGCTTTCTTT.

This clonotype has at least ten counts. This chain connects TRBV5-1 to TRBJ1-1; D perhaps matches TRBD1 (6 bases). The V end lost 4 bases, the J end lost 1 base, and 17 bases lay between the germline ends. CDR1 and CDR2 (germline): SGHRS, YFSETQ. The CDR3 is 16 amino acids. For the CDR3, the DNA is TGCGCCAGCAGCATTGGCTGGGGGGGCCGGAACACTGAAGCTTTCTTT. This sequence encodes CASSIGWGGRNTEAFF.

On this clonotype itself: A much larger clone lies one base from this, so it may be a read error. The chain joins TRBV4-1 to TRBJ1-1; D is ambiguous. Germline-derived CDR1 and CDR2 are MGHRA and YSYEKL. This CDR3 spans 16 amino acids. Trimming left V 0 bases short and J 1 base short, with 12 bases between. CDR3 sequence: CASSQDPDGTNTEAFF. CDR3 in DNA: TGCGCCAGCAGCCAAGATCCGGACGGCACGAACACTGAAGCTTTCTTT.

V gene TRBV9 combines with J gene TRBJ2-7; perhaps D is TRBD1 or TRBD2 (6 bases each). Trimming took 0 bases from V and 7 from J, leaving 17 bases between them. CDR1 and CDR2 from the germline V gene are SGDLS and YYNGEE. This CDR3 is 15 amino acids long. As DNA, the CDR3 is TGTGCCAGCAGCGTAGCTGGGGGGCGCGATAGTGAGCAGTACTTC. It translates to CASSVAGGRDSEQYF. The full variable domain, in which reference TRBV9 and TRBJ2-7 provide the parts outside the CDR3, is DSGVTQTPKHLITATGQRVTLRCSPRSGDLSVYWYQQSLDQGLQFLIQYYNGEERAKGNILERFSAQQFPDLHSELNLSSLELGDSALYFCASSVAGGRDSEQYFGPGTRLTVT.

Many counts were recorded for this clonotype. The chain combines TRBV9 with TRBJ2-7; possibly TRBD1 or TRBD2 for D (5 bases each). V was clipped by 0 bases and J by 4 bases, with 8 bases between them. CDR1 is SGDLS, CDR2 YYNGEE, per germline. The CDR3 sequence is 13 residues long. Here the CDR3 reads CASSVGDEYEQYF. The CDR3 DNA reads TGTGCCAGCAGCGTAGGGGACGAGTACGAGCAGTACTTC. Using reference TRBV9 and TRBJ2-7 for the parts outside the CDR3, the full variable domain is DSGVTQTPKHLITATGQRVTLRCSPRSGDLSVYWYQQSLDQGLQFLIQYYNGEERAKGNILERFSAQQFPDLHSELNLSSLELGDSALYFCASSVGDEYEQYFGPGTRLTVT.

V usage is TRBV20-1 and J usage is TRBJ2-7; D unresolved. V shed 3 bases and J shed 2 bases, with 8 bases lying between them. The CDR3 covers 12 residues. The germline gives CDR1 DFQATT, CDR2 SNEGSKA (reference sequence). The DNA for the CDR3 is TGCAGTGCTAGGGGCACAACCTACGAGCAGTACTTC. Protein: CSARGTTYEQYF.

This clonotype was counted at least ten times. This rearrangement joins TRBV5-4 to TRBJ2-7; D is unresolved. Trimming removed 2 bases from V and 3 bases from J, with 6 bases in between. The CDR3 contains 12 residues. Germline CDR1 is SGHNT and CDR2 is YYREEE (reference sequence). In DNA, the CDR3 is TGTGCCAGCAGCTTTAACAGCTACGAGCAGTACTTC. Translating gives CASSFNSYEQYF.

The table lists this clonotype with a few counts. The rearrangement uses TRBV28 and TRBJ1-3; 7 nucleotides line up with TRBD1. This CDR3 comprises 15 residues. V lost 5 bases, J lost 0 bases, and 4 bases stayed unmatched. From germline, CDR1 is MDHEN and CDR2 SYDVKM. The CDR3 protein is CASSRTGDSGNTIYF. The CDR3 DNA sequence: TGTGCCAGCAGTCGAACAGGGGACTCTGGAAACACCATATATTTT.

This clonotype showed up many times. This chain links TRBV5-4 with TRBJ1-1; 8 bases map to TRBD1. Unmatched junction bases numbered 8, after V lost 2 bases and J lost 8 bases. In germline, CDR1 is SGHNT, CDR2 YYREEE (reference sequence). CDR3 length: 14 amino acids. CDR3 DNA sequence: TGTGCCAGCAGCTTCGGACAGGGAAAACTCGAAGCTTTCTTT. It specifies CASSFGQGKLEAFF.

This clonotype was recorded at least ten times. The gene calls are TRBV13 and TRBJ2-7; either TRBD1 or TRBD2 may fit D (7 bases each). Germline CDR1 and CDR2: PRHDT and FYEKMQ (reference sequence). Trimming stripped 4 bases from V and 7 bases from J, with 23 bases between. The CDR3 loop spans 16 amino acids. CDR3 amino acids: CASSYNPSQGGGEQYF. The DNA for the CDR3 is TGTGCCAGCAGCTATAATCCTTCCCAGGGGGGAGGGGAGCAGTACTTC.